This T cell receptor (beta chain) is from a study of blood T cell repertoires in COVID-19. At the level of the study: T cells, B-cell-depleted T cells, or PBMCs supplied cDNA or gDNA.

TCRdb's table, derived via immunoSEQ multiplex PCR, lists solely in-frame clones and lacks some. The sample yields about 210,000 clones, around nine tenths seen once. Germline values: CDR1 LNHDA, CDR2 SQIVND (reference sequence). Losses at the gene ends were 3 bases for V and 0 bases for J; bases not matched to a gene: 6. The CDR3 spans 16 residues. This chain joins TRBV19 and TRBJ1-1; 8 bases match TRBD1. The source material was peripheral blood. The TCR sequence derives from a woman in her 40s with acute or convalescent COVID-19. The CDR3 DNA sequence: TGTGCCAGTAGTATGTTCCAGGGGGCGGTGAACACTGAAGCTTTCTTT. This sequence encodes CASSMFQGAVNTEAFF.